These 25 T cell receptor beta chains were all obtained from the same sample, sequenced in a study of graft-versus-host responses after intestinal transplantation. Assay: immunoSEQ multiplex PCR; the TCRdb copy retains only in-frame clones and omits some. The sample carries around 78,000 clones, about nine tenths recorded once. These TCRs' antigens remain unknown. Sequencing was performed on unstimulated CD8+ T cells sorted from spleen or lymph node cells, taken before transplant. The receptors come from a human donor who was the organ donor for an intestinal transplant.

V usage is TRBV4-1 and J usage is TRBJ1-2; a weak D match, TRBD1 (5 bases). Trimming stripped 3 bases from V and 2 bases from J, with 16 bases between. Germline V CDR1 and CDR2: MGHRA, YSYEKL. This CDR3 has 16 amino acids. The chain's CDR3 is CASSHGRVEGNYGYTF. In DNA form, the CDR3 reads TGCGCCAGCAGCCATGGTCGTGTGGAGGGGAACTATGGCTACACCTTC.

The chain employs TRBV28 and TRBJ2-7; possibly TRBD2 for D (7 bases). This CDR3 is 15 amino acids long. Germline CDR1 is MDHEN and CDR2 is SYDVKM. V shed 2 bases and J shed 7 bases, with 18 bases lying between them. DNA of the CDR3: TGTGCCAGCAGTTTAAGGGGGGGAGGGCCCCCAGAGCAGTACTTC. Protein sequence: CASSLRGGGPPEQYF.

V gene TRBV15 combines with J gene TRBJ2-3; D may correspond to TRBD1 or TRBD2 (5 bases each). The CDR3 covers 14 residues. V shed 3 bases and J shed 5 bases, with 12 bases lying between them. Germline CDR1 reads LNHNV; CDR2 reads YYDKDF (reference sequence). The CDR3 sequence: CATSSPTGGDTQYF. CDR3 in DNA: TGTGCCACCAGCAGCCCCACAGGAGGAGATACGCAGTATTTT.

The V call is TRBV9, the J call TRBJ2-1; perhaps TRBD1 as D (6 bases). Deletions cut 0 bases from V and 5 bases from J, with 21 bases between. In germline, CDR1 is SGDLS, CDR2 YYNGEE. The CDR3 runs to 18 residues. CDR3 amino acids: CASSVGFLEGDTHNEQFF. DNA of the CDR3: TGTGCCAGCAGCGTAGGGTTTCTTGAAGGGGACACACACAATGAGCAGTTCTTC.

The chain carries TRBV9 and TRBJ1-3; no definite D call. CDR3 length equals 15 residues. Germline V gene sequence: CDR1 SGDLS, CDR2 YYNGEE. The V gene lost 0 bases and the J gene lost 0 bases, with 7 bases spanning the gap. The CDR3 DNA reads TGTGCCAGCAGCGTAGGGGTCTCCTCTGGAAACACCATATATTTT. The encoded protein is CASSVGVSSGNTIYF.

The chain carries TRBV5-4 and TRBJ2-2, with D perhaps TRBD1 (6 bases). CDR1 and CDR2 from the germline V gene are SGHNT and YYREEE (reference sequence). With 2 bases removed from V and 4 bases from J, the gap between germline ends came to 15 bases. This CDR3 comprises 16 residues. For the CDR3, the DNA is TGTGCCAGCAGCTTACAGGGTTCTTGGGGCACCGGGGAGCTGTTTTTT. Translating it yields CASSLQGSWGTGELFF.

The CDR3 protein is CASRPGQGIEQYF. The CDR3 nucleotides read TGTGCCAGCAGGCCGGGACAGGGAATCGAGCAGTACTTC. This chain uses TRBV6-5 with TRBJ2-7, with 9 bases identical to TRBD1. V was clipped by 6 bases and J by 6 bases; unmatched bases: 6. The CDR3 runs to 13 residues. Germline V gene sequence: CDR1 MNHEY, CDR2 SVGAGI.

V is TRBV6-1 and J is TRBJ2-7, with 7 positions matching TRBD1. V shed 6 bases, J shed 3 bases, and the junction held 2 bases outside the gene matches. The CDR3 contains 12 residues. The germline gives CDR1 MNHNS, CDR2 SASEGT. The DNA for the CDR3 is TGTGCCAGCAGGGGGACAGTCTACGAGCAGTACTTC. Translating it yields CASRGTVYEQYF.

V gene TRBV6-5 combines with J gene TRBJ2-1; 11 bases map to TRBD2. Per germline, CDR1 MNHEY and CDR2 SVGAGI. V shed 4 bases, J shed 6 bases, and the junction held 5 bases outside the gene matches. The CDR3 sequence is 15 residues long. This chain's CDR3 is CASSLAGGPINEQFF. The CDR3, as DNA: TGTGCCAGCAGTTTAGCGGGGGGGCCTATCAATGAGCAGTTCTTC.

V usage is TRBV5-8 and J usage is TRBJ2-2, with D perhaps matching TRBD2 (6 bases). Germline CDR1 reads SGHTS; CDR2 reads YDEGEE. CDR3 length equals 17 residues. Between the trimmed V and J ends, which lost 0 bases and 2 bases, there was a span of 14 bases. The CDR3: CASSLAYRGTNTGELFF. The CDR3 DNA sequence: TGTGCCAGCAGCTTGGCCTACCGGGGGACCAACACCGGGGAGCTGTTTTTT.

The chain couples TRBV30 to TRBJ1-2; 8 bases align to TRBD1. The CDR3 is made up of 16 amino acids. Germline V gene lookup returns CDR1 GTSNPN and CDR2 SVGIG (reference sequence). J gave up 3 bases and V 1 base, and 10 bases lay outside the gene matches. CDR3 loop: CAWSGGTPTGDYGYTF. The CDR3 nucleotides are TGTGCCTGGAGTGGGGGAACTCCGACAGGGGACTATGGCTACACCTTC.

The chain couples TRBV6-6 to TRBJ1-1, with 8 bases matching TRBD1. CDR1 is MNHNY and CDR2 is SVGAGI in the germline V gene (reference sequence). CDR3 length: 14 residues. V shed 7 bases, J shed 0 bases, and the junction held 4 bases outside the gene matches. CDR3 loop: CASTGQDMNTEAFF. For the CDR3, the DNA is TGTGCCAGCACGGGACAGGATATGAACACTGAAGCTTTCTTT.

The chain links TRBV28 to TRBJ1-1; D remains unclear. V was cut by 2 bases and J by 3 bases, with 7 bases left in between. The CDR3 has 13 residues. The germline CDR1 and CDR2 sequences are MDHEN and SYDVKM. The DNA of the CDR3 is TGTGCCAGCAGTTTAGAGTTTTACACTGAAGCTTTCTTT. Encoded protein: CASSLEFYTEAFF.

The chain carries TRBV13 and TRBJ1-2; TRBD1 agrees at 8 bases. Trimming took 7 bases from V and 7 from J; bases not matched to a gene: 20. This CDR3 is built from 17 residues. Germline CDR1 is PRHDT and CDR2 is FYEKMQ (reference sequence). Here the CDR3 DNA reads TGTGCCAGCAACTTGGGGGGGATTTTACAGGGGGGCTTTGGCTACACCTTC. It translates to CASNLGGILQGGFGYTF.

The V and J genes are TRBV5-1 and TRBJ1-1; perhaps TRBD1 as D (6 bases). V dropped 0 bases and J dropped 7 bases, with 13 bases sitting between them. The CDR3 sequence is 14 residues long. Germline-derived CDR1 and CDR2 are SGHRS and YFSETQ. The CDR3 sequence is CASSLGQAQVEAFF. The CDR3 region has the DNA TGCGCCAGCAGCTTGGGACAGGCGCAAGTTGAAGCTTTCTTT. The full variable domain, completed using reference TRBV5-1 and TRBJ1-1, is KAGVTQTPRYLIKTRGQQVTLSCSPISGHRSVSWYQQTPGQGLQFLFEYFSETQRNKGNFPGRFSGRQFSNSRSEMNVSTLELGDSALYLCASSLGQAQVEAFFGQGTRLTVV.

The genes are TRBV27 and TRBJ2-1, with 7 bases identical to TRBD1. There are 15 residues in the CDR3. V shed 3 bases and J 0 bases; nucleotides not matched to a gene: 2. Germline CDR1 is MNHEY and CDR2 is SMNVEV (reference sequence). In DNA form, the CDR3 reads TGTGCCAGCAGTTTTCGGGACAGCTCCTACAATGAGCAGTTCTTC. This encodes CASSFRDSSYNEQFF.

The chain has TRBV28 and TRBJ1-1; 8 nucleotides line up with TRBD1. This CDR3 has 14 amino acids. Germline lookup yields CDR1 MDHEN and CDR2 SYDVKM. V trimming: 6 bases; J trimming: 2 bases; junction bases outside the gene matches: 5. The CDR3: CASRLTGVNTEAFF. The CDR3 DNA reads TGTGCCAGCAGACTGACAGGGGTTAACACTGAAGCTTTCTTT. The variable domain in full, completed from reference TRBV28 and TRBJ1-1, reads DVKVTQSSRYLVKRTGEKVFLECVQDMDHENMFWYRQDPGLGLRLIYFSYDVKMKEKGDIPEGYSVSREKKERFSLILESASTNQTSMYLCASRLTGVNTEAFFGQGTRLTVV.

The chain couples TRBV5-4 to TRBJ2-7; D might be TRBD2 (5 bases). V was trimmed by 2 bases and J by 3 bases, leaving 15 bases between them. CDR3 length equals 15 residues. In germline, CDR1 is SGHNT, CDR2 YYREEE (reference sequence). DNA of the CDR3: TGTGCCAGCAGCTTCCTGGGTGGCCGGGGCTACGAGCAGTACTTC. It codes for CASSFLGGRGYEQYF. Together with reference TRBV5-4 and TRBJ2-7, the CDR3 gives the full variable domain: ETGVTQSPTHLIKTRGQQVTLRCSSQSGHNTVSWYQQALGQGPQFIFQYYREEENGRGNFPPRFSGLQFPNYSSELNVNALELDDSALYLCASSFLGGRGYEQYFGPGTRLTVT.

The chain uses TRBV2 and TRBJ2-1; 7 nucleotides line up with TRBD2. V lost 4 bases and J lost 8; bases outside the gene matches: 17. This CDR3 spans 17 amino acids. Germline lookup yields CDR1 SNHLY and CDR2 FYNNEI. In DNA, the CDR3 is TGTGCCAGCAGTGGAACCAGACTAGCAGCAAGGGTTGATGAGCAGTTCTTC. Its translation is CASSGTRLAARVDEQFF.

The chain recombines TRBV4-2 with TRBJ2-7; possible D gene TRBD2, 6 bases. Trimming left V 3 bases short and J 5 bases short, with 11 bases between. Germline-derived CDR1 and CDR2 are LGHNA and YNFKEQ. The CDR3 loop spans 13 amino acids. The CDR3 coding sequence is TGTGCCAGCAGCCACGCGCGGGGCGACGAGCAGTACTTC. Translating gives CASSHARGDEQYF.

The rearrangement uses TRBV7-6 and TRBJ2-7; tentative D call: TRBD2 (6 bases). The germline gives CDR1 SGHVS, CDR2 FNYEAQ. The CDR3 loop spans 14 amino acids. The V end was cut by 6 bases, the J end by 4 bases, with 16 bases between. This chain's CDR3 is CASSRRGSKYEQYF. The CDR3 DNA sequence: TGTGCCAGCAGTCGGCGGGGTTCCAAGTACGAGCAGTACTTC.

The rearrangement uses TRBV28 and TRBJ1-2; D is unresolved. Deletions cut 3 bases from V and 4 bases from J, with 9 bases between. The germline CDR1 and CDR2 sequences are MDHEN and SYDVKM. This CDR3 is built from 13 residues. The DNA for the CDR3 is TGTGCCAGCAGTTTCCGGACGCGCTATGGCTACACCTTC. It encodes CASSFRTRYGYTF.

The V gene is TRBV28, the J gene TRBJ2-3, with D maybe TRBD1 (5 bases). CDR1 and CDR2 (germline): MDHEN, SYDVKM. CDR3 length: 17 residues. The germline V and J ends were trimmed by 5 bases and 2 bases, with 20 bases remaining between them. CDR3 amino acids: CASSPLGEGVFTDTQYF. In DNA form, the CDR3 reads TGTGCCAGCAGTCCATTAGGTGAAGGGGTATTCACAGATACGCAGTATTTT. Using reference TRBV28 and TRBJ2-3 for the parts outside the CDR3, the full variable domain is DVKVTQSSRYLVKRTGEKVFLECVQDMDHENMFWYRQDPGLGLRLIYFSYDVKMKEKGDIPEGYSVSREKKERFSLILESASTNQTSMYLCASSPLGEGVFTDTQYFGPGTRLTVL.

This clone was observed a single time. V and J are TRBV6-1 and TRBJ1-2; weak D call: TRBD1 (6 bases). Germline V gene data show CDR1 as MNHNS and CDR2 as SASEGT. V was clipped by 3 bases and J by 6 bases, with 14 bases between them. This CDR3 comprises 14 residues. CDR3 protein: CASSEGGGMDGYTF. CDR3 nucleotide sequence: TGTGCCAGCAGTGAGGGAGGGGGAATGGATGGCTACACCTTC.

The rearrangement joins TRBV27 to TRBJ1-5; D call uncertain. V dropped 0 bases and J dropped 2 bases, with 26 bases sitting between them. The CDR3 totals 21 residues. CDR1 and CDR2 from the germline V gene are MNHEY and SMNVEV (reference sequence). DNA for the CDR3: TGTGCCAGCAGTTTATCTGGACCCCCTGGGGAAGCACTAGTAGGCAATCAGCCCCAGCATTTT. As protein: CASSLSGPPGEALVGNQPQHF.